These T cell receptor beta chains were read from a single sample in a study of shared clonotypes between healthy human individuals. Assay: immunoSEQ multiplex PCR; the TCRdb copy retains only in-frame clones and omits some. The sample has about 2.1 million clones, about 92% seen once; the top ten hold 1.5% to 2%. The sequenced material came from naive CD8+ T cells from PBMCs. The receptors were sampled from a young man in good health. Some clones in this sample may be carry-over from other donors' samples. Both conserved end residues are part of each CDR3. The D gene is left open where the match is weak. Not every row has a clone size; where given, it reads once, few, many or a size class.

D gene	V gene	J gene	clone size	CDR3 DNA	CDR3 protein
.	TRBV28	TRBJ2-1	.	TGTGCCAGCGAGGTGGTTGGGGGGAATGAGCAGTTCTTC	CASEVVGGNEQFF
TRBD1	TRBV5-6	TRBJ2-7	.	TGTGCCAGCAGCTTGTCAGGTGGGACAGGGAGCCACGAGCAGTACTTC	CASSLSGGTGSHEQYF
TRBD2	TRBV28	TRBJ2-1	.	TGTGCCAGCAGTCCCCGACGGTGGGTTAGCGGGAGGGCTAGTTACAATGAGCAGTTCTTC	CASSPRRWVSGRASYNEQFF
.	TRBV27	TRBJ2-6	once	TGTGCCAGCAGTTCCCCCGCCTCTGGGGCCAACGTCCTGACTTTC	CASSSPASGANVLTF
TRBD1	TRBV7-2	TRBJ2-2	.	TGTGCCAGCGGACAGGGGACCGGGGAGCTGTTTTTT	CASGQGTGELFF
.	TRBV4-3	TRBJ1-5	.	TGCGCCAGCAGCCAAGGAGGGGGAAGCAATCAGCCCCAGCATTTT	CASSQGGGSNQPQHF
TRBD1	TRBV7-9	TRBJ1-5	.	TGTGCCAGCAGCCAAGGACAGGGTCCTGCTCAGCCCCAGCATTTT	CASSQGQGPAQPQHF
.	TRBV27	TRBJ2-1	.	TGTGCCAGCAGTTCCCTTGTAGGCGGGAAAAACAATGAGCAGTTCTTC	CASSSLVGGKNNEQFF
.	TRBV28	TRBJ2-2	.	TGTGCCAGCAGTTTCCCCCGCGGGGCTATTCGCGCCGGGGAGCTGTTTTTT	CASSFPRGAIRAGELFF
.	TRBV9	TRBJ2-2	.	TGTGCCAGCAGCGTAGGGGTCGTAGGAGCCGGGGAGCTGTTTTTT	CASSVGVVGAGELFF
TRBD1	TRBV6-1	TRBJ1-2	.	TGTGCCAGCTGGGCAGGGGGCACAGGGTACACCTTC	CASWAGGTGYTF
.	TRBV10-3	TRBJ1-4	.	TGTGCCATCAGTGAGTCAGGGCGTCCTAATGAAAAACTGTTTTTT	CAISESGRPNEKLFF
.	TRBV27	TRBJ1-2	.	TGTGCCAGCAGTGACACGGGCTATGGCTACACCTTC	CASSDTGYGYTF
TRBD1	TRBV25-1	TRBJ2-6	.	TGTGCCAGCAGTACTCGACAGGGGGGGACCGGGGCCAACGTCCTGACTTTC	CASSTRQGGTGANVLTF
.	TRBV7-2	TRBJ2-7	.	TGTGCCAGCAGCTGGGACGCAGGCTACGAGCAGTACTTC	CASSWDAGYEQYF
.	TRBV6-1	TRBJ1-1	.	TGTGCCAGCAGTGAAGCGTTCACCCAGAGGACTGAAGCTTTCTTT	CASSEAFTQRTEAFF
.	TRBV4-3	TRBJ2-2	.	TGCGCCAGCAGCCCAACCGGGAACACCGGGGAGCTGTTTTTT	CASSPTGNTGELFF
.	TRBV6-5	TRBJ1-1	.	TGTGCCAGCAGTTCGTCAGGACTCGCCGGGACTGAAGCTTTCTTT	CASSSSGLAGTEAFF
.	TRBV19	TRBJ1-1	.	TGTGCCAGTACGGAGCAGGGGCTGGGCACTGAAGCTTTCTTT	CASTEQGLGTEAFF
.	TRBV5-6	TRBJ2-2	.	TGTGCCAGCAGCGGGGCTCATGACAACACCGGGGAGCTGTTTTTT	CASSGAHDNTGELFF
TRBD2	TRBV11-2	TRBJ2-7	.	TGTGCCAGCAGATTAGCGGGTGAGCAGTACTTC	CASRLAGEQYF
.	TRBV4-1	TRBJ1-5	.	TGCGCCAGCAGCCAAGCTACCGGGACACTTATCAATTCGCCCCAGCATTTT	CASSQATGTLINSPQHF
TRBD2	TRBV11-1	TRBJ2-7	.	TGTGCCAGCAGCTTTGTTACTAGCGGATACGAGCAGTACTTC	CASSFVTSGYEQYF
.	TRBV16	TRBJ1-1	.	TGTGCCAGCAGCCCCGGGAGAACTGAAGCTTTCTTT	CASSPGRTEAFF
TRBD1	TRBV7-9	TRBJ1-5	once	TGTGCCAGCAGCTCAGCTGAGGACAGGGGTTGGGGCAATCAGCCCCAGCATTTT	CASSSAEDRGWGNQPQHF
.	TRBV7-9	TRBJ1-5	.	TGTGCCAGCAGCCCTACAGGGAAATTTCAGCCCCAGCATTTT	CASSPTGKFQPQHF
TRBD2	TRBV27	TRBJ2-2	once	TGTGCCAGCAGCCCGACTAGCGGGAGGGGGACCGGGGAGCTGTTTTTT	CASSPTSGRGTGELFF
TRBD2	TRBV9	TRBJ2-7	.	TGTGCCAGCAGCGAGTGGGGGGGAGGACCCGACTACGAGCAGTACTTC	CASSEWGGGPDYEQYF
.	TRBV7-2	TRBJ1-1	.	TGTGCCAGCAGCTTAGTCGGATCCAGGGAATTGAACACTGAAGCTTTCTTT	CASSLVGSRELNTEAFF
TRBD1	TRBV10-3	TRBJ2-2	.	TGTGCCATCAGTGAGAACCGGGACAGGGGAATCGGGGAGCTGTTTTTT	CAISENRDRGIGELFF
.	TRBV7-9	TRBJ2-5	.	TGTGCCAGCAGCGCCAGGGTCCAAGAGACCCAGTACTTC	CASSARVQETQYF